The 5 T cell receptor beta chains presented below share a single source sample, sequenced in a study of cytomegalovirus exposure and HLA in healthy donors. The PCR ran on 60 Vbeta and 13 Jbeta primers. Sequenced by immunoSEQ multiplex PCR; TCRdb stores in-frame clones only, minus some. The sample's table shows around 200,000 clones. The sequenced material came from PBMCs. Source of these receptors: a woman in her thirties in good health and CMV-seropositive.

The chain is built from TRBV30 and TRBJ1-2, with D maybe TRBD1 (6 bases). V lost 0 bases and J lost 4, with 12 bases in between. Germline CDR1 and CDR2: GTSNPN and SVGIG (reference sequence). This CDR3 comprises 14 residues. CDR3 nucleotide sequence: TGTGCCTGGAGTGTTGGCAGGGGCGTCTATGGCTACACCTTC. Translating it yields CAWSVGRGVYGYTF.

CDR3: CASSEGTHKVYEQYF. The DNA for the CDR3 is TGTGCCAGCAGCGAGGGGACTCACAAGGTCTACGAGCAGTACTTC. The chain couples TRBV5-8 to TRBJ2-7, with a tentative D call TRBD2 (6 bases). In germline, CDR1 is SGHTS, CDR2 YDEGEE. V was pared by 4 bases and J by 3 bases, with 17 bases between. The CDR3 is 15 residues long.

This chain uses TRBV6-6 with TRBJ1-1; D ambiguous. V lost 8 bases and J 0 bases, leaving 7 bases between the germline ends. In germline, CDR1 is MNHNY, CDR2 SVGAGI (reference sequence). The CDR3 is made up of 12 amino acids. The CDR3 DNA reads TGTGCCAGCCAACTGATGAACACTGAAGCTTTCTTT. Encoded protein: CASQLMNTEAFF.

The chain couples TRBV4-3 to TRBJ2-3; 8 bases are a match to TRBD2. Germline-derived CDR1 and CDR2 are LGHNA and YSLEER. This CDR3 is 17 amino acids long. Unmatched junction bases numbered 8, after V lost 3 bases and J lost 0 bases. The CDR3: CASSHTITSGSTDTQYF. DNA for the CDR3: TGCGCCAGCAGCCACACCATCACTAGCGGTAGCACAGATACGCAGTATTTT.

The gene calls are TRBV5-1 and TRBJ1-2; 7 bases line up with TRBD1. With 6 bases clipped from V and 3 bases from J, the junction kept 8 bases outside the gene matches. Germline lookup yields CDR1 SGHRS and CDR2 YFSETQ. This CDR3 has 14 amino acids. The CDR3 spells CASTRATGDYGYTF. CDR3 coding DNA: TGCGCCAGCACCAGGGCAACAGGGGACTATGGCTACACCTTC.